One sample yielded the 22 T cell receptor beta chains listed below, sequenced in a study of T cells after yellow fever vaccination. TCRdb called the 5' RACE reads again in MiXCR, with one record for every CDR3 protein. The profile covers some 670,000 distinct CDR3 sequences, with over 9% appearing a single time and more than 13% taken by the ten largest. This material consisted of PBMCs, taken on the day of the yellow fever booster vaccination. Source of these receptors: a man aged 25 to 40 who received the YFV17D yellow fever vaccine.

This clonotype has more than one count but fewer than ten. The chain combines TRBV30 with TRBJ2-5; possible D gene TRBD2, 5 bases. This CDR3 has 16 residues. Germline loops: CDR1 GTSNPN, CDR2 SVGIG (reference sequence). V lost 3 bases, J lost 5 bases, and 22 bases lay in between. The CDR3 protein is CAWRERRIRTGETQYF. The CDR3 DNA follows: TGTGCCTGGAGGGAGCGGAGGATCCGCACGGGGGAGACCCAGTACTTC.

In this sample, this clonotype turned up a few times. The chain uses TRBV7-6 and TRBJ2-3, with TRBD2 identical over 7 bases. Germline-derived CDR1 and CDR2 are SGHVS and FNYEAQ. The junction had 11 bases not matched to a gene; V was cut back by 5 bases and J by 3 bases. The CDR3 totals 16 residues. For the CDR3, the DNA is TGTGCCAGCAGCCCTCTGGCGGGAGAGGGGACAGATACGCAGTATTTT. Translated: CASSPLAGEGTDTQYF.

The genes are TRBV27 and TRBJ2-7; tentatively, D is TRBD2 (5 bases). This CDR3 is built from 16 residues. V was trimmed by 2 bases and J by 2 bases, leaving 16 bases between them. The germline V gene encodes CDR1 MNHEY and CDR2 SMNVEV (reference sequence). CDR3 nucleotide sequence: TGTGCCAGCAGTTTAACTTGGGGAGTTGGGGCCTACGAGCAGTACTTC. It yields the protein CASSLTWGVGAYEQYF.

The rearrangement links TRBV7-2 to TRBJ1-6, with D unresolved. Germline V gene data show CDR1 as SGHTA and CDR2 as FQGNSA. CDR3 length: 14 residues. The ends were cut back, 1 base at V and 13 bases at J, with 14 bases in the middle. The CDR3: CASSLEHSFGPLHF. The CDR3 nucleotides are TGTGCCAGCAGCTTAGAACACTCCTTTGGGCCCCTCCACTTT.

This clonotype was recorded a few times. The chain couples TRBV20-1 to TRBJ2-1; 11 nucleotides align to TRBD2. Looked up from germline, CDR1 is DFQATT and CDR2 is SNEGSKA (reference sequence). V was clipped by 5 bases and J by 5 bases; unmatched bases: 8. The CDR3 has 15 amino acids. CDR3 sequence reads: CSAQDTSGRHNEQFF. The CDR3 region has the DNA TGCAGTGCTCAGGATACTAGCGGGAGACACAATGAGCAGTTCTTC.

This clonotype was observed at least ten times. This chain connects TRBV5-5 to TRBJ2-2; the match to TRBD2 covers 12 bases. The trim removed 5 bases at V and 9 bases at J, leaving 11 bases unmatched. This CDR3 comprises 16 residues. CDR1 is SGHKS and CDR2 is YYEKEE in the germline V gene (reference sequence). The CDR3 DNA sequence: TGTGCCAGCAGATCCGGGACTAGCGGGCCCCCTTGGGAGCTGTTTTTT. Its translation: CASRSGTSGPPWELFF.

The sample holds many counts of this clonotype. The gene calls are TRBV7-2 and TRBJ2-5; D is undetermined. The CDR3 runs 13 residues. CDR1 SGHTA and CDR2 FQGNSA come from the germline V gene. With 5 bases removed from V and 7 bases from J, the gap between germline ends came to 14 bases. The CDR3 sequence is CASSPIEIATQYF. The CDR3 region has the DNA TGTGCCAGCAGCCCGATCGAAATTGCGACCCAGTACTTC.

This clonotype came up many times. The gene calls are TRBV20-1 and TRBJ2-1; the D is unclear. Germline assignment: CDR1 DFQATT and CDR2 SNEGSKA (reference sequence). Trimming cost V 7 bases and J 3 bases, with 16 bases left between them. There are 14 residues in the CDR3. The CDR3 DNA follows: TGCAGTGTCCCCACTGTGCAGGACTACAATGAGCAGTTCTTC. This sequence encodes CSVPTVQDYNEQFF.

There are a few counts of this clonotype. The chain recombines TRBV20-1 with TRBJ2-5; a possible D gene is TRBD1 (6 bases). Germline V CDR1 and CDR2: DFQATT, SNEGSKA (reference sequence). This CDR3 contains 15 residues. Trimming cost V 6 bases and J 5 bases, with 22 bases left between them. The CDR3 DNA reads TGCAGTGCAAAGACTGGGGTTGAACAGGGTGAGACCCAGTACTTC. This encodes CSAKTGVEQGETQYF.

This clonotype has a handful of counts. This chain joins TRBV29-1 and TRBJ2-2, with a possible D match to TRBD2 (5 bases). Germline-derived CDR1 and CDR2 are SQVTM and ANQGSEA. V lost 5 bases, J lost 4 bases, and 17 bases lay in between. The CDR3 extends over 15 amino acids. DNA of the CDR3: TGCAGCGTTAAAATTATCCGGGAAACCACCGGGGAGCTGTTTTTT. It encodes CSVKIIRETTGELFF.

The chain is built from TRBV19 and TRBJ2-2; 10 bases match TRBD2. The germline CDR1 and CDR2 sequences are LNHDA and SQIVND (reference sequence). The J segment lost 3 bases and the V segment lost 7 bases, leaving 11 bases of the junction unmatched. The CDR3 extends over 17 amino acids. As DNA, the CDR3 is TGTGCCAGTACAAAACAATGGACTAGCGGTTACACCGGGGAGCTGTTTTTT. Translating it yields CASTKQWTSGYTGELFF.

This chain joins TRBV7-9 and TRBJ2-5; no clear D. Trimming removed 1 base at V and 4 bases at J, with 13 bases between. The CDR3 covers 15 residues. From germline, CDR1 is SEHNR and CDR2 FQNEAQ (reference sequence). CDR3 sequence reads: CASSLGDRVAETQYF. CDR3 DNA sequence: TGTGCCAGCAGCTTAGGAGATAGGGTGGCAGAGACCCAGTACTTC.

The V and J genes are TRBV19 and TRBJ2-1, with TRBD2 matching over 14 bases. The germline gives CDR1 LNHDA, CDR2 SQIVND (reference sequence). V dropped 4 bases and J dropped 6; count of bases not matched to a gene: 11. The CDR3 totals 18 residues. The CDR3 DNA reads as TGTGCCAGTAGTAGACAGGGCCCGGGACTAGCGGGAGTCAATGAGCAGTTCTTC. Translated, it gives CASSRQGPGLAGVNEQFF.

This clonotype was observed at least ten times. The chain uses TRBV14 and TRBJ2-1; D possibly corresponds to TRBD1 (6 bases). CDR1 and CDR2 from the germline V gene are SGHDN and FVKESK. Trimming took 6 bases from V and 3 from J, leaving 9 bases between them. The CDR3 spans 13 residues. DNA of the CDR3: TGTGCCAGCAGTGGGGGCAACTACAATGAGCAGTTCTTC. Its protein is CASSGGNYNEQFF.

V gene TRBV14 combines with J gene TRBJ1-2; perhaps TRBD1 as D (6 bases). V lost 3 bases and J lost 4, with 12 bases in between. CDR1 is SGHDN and CDR2 is FVKESK in the germline V gene. The CDR3 is 14 amino acids. The CDR3 spells CASSHRSGAYGYTF. The CDR3 nucleotides read TGTGCCAGCAGCCATCGATCGGGGGCCTATGGCTACACCTTC.

The J gene is TRBJ1-2, the V gene TRBV19, with 8 bases aligning to TRBD1. Per germline, CDR1 LNHDA and CDR2 SQIVND (reference sequence). The CDR3 spans 14 residues. J lost 4 bases, V lost 3 bases, and 4 bases had no gene match. CDR3 in DNA: TGTGCCAGTAGTATCGACAGGGGATCCTATGGCTACACCTTC. As protein: CASSIDRGSYGYTF.

This clonotype was detected only a few times. The CDR3 loop is CSVSPGGNNQPQHF. The CDR3 DNA is TGCAGTGTGAGCCCGGGCGGAAACAATCAGCCCCAGCATTTT. This chain uses TRBV20-1 with TRBJ1-5; D call uncertain. Germline V gives CDR1 DFQATT, CDR2 SNEGSKA (reference sequence). The CDR3 has 14 amino acids. V lost 7 bases to trimming and J lost 3 bases, with 16 bases between them.

This clonotype was counted a few times. The chain uses TRBV9 and TRBJ2-2; D not resolved. Germline CDR1 reads SGDLS; CDR2 reads YYNGEE. The CDR3 has 15 residues. V was trimmed by 3 bases and J by 1 base, leaving 10 bases between them. In nucleotides, the CDR3 is TGTGCCAGCAGCGGACGGAATGTGAACACCGGGGAGCTGTTTTTT. It yields the protein CASSGRNVNTGELFF.

The J gene is TRBJ2-5, the V gene TRBV7-2; 8 bases match TRBD1. This CDR3 is built from 17 residues. Trimming at V came to 5 bases and at J to 6 bases, leaving 17 bases not matched to a gene. Germline CDR1 SGHTA, CDR2 FQGNSA. The DNA for the CDR3 is TGTGCCAGCAGCCAGGGTAGGACAGGGAGCAGTCAGAAGACCCAGTACTTC. This sequence encodes CASSQGRTGSSQKTQYF. The full variable domain, in which reference TRBV7-2 and TRBJ2-5 provide the parts outside the CDR3, is GAGVSQSPSNKVTEKGKDVELRCDPISGHTALYWYRQSLGQGLEFLIYFQGNSAPDKSGLPSDRFSAERTGGSVSTLTIQRTQQEDSAVYLCASSQGRTGSSQKTQYFGPGTRLLVL.

The chain joins TRBV21-1 to TRBJ2-1; no DNA check was done on the table's D call, TRBD2. TRBV21-1 is a documented pseudogene. This CDR3 has 12 residues. CDR3 sequence (DNA): TGTGCCAGCAGCCAAACAGGAGGTGAGCAGTTCTTC. This translates into CASSQTGGEQFF.

The J gene is TRBJ2-7, the V gene TRBV27; 7 positions match TRBD1. The CDR3 totals 13 residues. With V trimmed by 3 bases and J by 7 bases, 6 bases remained unmatched. Per the germline V gene, CDR1 is MNHEY and CDR2 is SMNVEV (reference sequence). The DNA of the CDR3 is TGTGCCAGCAGTTTTGAGGGGGCGAGGGAGCAGTACTTC. Residues: CASSFEGAREQYF.

A single count supports this clonotype. The genes are TRBV20-1 and TRBJ2-7, with D tentatively TRBD1 (5 bases). The CDR3 spans 16 residues. Trimming removed 5 bases from V and 6 bases from J, with 26 bases in between. Germline-derived CDR1 and CDR2 are DFQATT and SNEGSKA (reference sequence). The CDR3 sequence: CSAQRFGARVVPEQYF. The CDR3 DNA reads TGCAGTGCTCAAAGGTTTGGGGCCAGGGTGGTTCCCGAGCAGTACTTC.